Listed below are T cell receptor beta chains from one sample, sequenced in a study of T cells after yellow fever vaccination. In TCRdb, the 5' RACE reads were re-called with MiXCR into one record per CDR3 protein. The data hold approximately 300,000 distinct CDR3 sequences, with 8.7% observed a single time. The material was PBMCs, obtained on the day of the first yellow fever vaccination. These TCRs come from a man aged 18 to 30 who received the YFV17D yellow fever vaccine. CDR3s include the opening cysteine and the closing phenylalanine or tryptophan. A D gene is named only where the DNA matches it firmly. Some rows have no size entry. The others give once, few or many, or a class for an expanded clone.

>TRBJ2-5|NA|TRBV29-1|NA
TGCAGCGTTGAGAAGGGAGTGGATCAAGAGACCCAGTACTTC
CSVEKGVDQETQYF
>TRBJ1-2|NA|TRBV20-1|many
TGCAGTGCGCGAAGGGTCGGTCCCGCTAACTATGGCTACACCTTC
CSARRVGPANYGYTF
>TRBJ1-3|NA|TRBV4-3|NA
TGCGCCAGCAGCCAAGGGGACCGTAACTCTGGAAACACCATATATTTT
CASSQGDRNSGNTIYF
>TRBJ1-2|NA|TRBV2|NA
TGTGCCAGCGGGGGGCCGTACAGTGGCTACACCTTC
CASGGPYSGYTF
>TRBJ2-6|NA|TRBV12-3/TRBV12-4|many
TGTGCCAGCAGTTCAGGGCCCGGGGCCAACGTCCTGACTTTC
CASSSGPGANVLTF
>TRBJ1-2|NA|TRBV7-9|many
TGTGCCAGCAGTTTACAGGGTTCCTATGGCTACACCTTC
CASSLQGSYGYTF
>TRBJ1-1|NA|TRBV3-1|NA
TGTGCCAGCAGCCACTCTGACAGACTAGCTTTCTTT
CASSHSDRLAFF
>TRBJ2-5|TRBD2|TRBV7-2|NA
TGTGCCAGCAGCCTGACGCGCGGGGGGGCCGGGGAGACCCAGTACTTC
CASSLTRGGAGETQYF
>TRBJ1-3|TRBD1|TRBV20-1|few
TGCAGTGCTACAGGGGGCTCTGGAAACACCATATATTTT
CSATGGSGNTIYF
>TRBJ2-7|NA|TRBV13|few
TGTGCCAGCAACGAAATTGGGGAGAGCGAGCAGTACTTC
CASNEIGESEQYF
>TRBJ2-2|NA|TRBV7-3|few
TGTGCCAGCAGCTTATCGGTGGTCCAGAACACCGGGGAGCTGTTTTTT
CASSLSVVQNTGELFF
>TRBJ2-3|NA|TRBV7-2|many
TGTGCCAGCAGCCGCACCCACCGGGATACGCAGTATTTT
CASSRTHRDTQYF
>TRBJ2-7|NA|TRBV7-6|NA
TGTGCCAGCAGCTCCTGGTCGGGGGATAGGGAGCAGTACTTC
CASSSWSGDREQYF
>TRBJ2-1|NA|TRBV4-1|many
TGCGCCAGCAGCCAAGATCAGCATGAGCAGTTCTTC
CASSQDQHEQFF
>TRBJ2-5|NA|TRBV30|few
TGTGCCTGGGGGGTAGAGACCCAGTACTTC
CAWGVETQYF
>TRBJ2-3|NA|TRBV7-2|few
TGTGCCAGCAGCCCCCCGGGACTCCTGAGCACAGATACGCAGTATTTT
CASSPPGLLSTDTQYF
>TRBJ1-3|TRBD1|TRBV12-3/TRBV12-4|NA
TGTGCCAGCAGTCCCCAGGGGGGTAGGGACACCATATATTTT
CASSPQGGRDTIYF
>TRBJ1-3|NA|TRBV6-5|NA
TGTGCCAGCAGTTACAGGACAATACCGTTCTCTGGAAACACCATATATTTT
CASSYRTIPFSGNTIYF
>TRBJ1-1|NA|TRBV7-9|many
TGTGCCAGCAGCTTAGCCCGGGGGCCGGCTTTCTTT
CASSLARGPAFF
>TRBJ2-5|NA|TRBV4-3|NA
TGCGCCAGCAGCCAAGGGACAGCCCAAGAGACCCAGTACTTC
CASSQGTAQETQYF
>TRBJ1-2|NA|TRBV4-3|few
TGCGCCAGCAGCCAGTCCAGGGGAGCCTCTAACTATGGCTACACCTTC
CASSQSRGASNYGYTF
>TRBJ1-5|NA|TRBV7-2|few
TGTGCCAGCAGCGCGTCAGGGGCAGGATATCAGCCCCAGCATTTT
CASSASGAGYQPQHF
>TRBJ1-1|NA|TRBV7-2|few
TGTGCCAGCAGCTTAGATCGCATGGCTGAAGCTTTCTTT
CASSLDRMAEAFF